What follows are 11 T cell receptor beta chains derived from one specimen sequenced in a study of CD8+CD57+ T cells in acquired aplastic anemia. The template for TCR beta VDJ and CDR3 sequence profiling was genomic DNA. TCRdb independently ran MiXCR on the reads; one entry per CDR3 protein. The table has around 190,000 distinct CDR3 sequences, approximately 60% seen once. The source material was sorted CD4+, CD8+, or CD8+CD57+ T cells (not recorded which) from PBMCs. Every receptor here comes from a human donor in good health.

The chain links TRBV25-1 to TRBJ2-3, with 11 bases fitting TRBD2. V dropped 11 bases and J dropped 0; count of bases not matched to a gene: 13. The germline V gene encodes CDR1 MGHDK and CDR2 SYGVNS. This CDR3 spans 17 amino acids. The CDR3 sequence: CALGLAGGETSTDTQYF. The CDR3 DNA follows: TGTGCCCTGGGGCTAGCGGGAGGCGAAACTAGCACAGATACGCAGTATTTT.

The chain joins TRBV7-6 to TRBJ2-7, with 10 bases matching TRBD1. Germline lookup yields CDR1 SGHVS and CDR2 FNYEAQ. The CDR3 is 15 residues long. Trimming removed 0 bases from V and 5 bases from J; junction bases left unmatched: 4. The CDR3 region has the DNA TGTGCCAGCAGCTTAGCGCCGGGACAGGGGAACGAGCAGTACTTC. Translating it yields CASSLAPGQGNEQYF. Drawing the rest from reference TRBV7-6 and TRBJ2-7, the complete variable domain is GAGVSQSPRYKVTKRGQDVALRCDPISGHVSLYWYRQALGQGPEFLTYFNYEAQQDKSGLPNDRFSAERPEGSISTLTIQRTEQRDSAMYRCASSLAPGQGNEQYFGPGTRLTVT.

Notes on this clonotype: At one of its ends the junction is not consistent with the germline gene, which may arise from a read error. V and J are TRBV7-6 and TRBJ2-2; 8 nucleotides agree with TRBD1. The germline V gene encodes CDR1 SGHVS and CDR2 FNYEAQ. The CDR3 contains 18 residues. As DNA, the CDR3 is TGTGCCAGCAGCTTTGGGGCAGGGGGCGTCGTTGGCACCGGGGAGCTGTCTTGG. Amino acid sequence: CASSFGAGGVVGTGELSW.

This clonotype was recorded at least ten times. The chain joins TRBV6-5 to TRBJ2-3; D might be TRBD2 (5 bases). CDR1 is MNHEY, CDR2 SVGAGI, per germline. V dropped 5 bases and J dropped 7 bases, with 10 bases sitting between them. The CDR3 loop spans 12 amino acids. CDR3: CASSPDYNTQYF. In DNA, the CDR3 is TGTGCCAGCAGTCCTGACTACAATACGCAGTATTTT.

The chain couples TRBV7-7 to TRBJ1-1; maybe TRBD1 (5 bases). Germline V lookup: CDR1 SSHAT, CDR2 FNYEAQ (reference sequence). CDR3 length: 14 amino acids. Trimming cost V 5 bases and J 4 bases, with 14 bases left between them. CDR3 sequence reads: CASSDVTGGTEAFF. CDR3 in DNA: TGTGCCAGCAGCGACGTCACTGGGGGCACTGAAGCTTTCTTT.

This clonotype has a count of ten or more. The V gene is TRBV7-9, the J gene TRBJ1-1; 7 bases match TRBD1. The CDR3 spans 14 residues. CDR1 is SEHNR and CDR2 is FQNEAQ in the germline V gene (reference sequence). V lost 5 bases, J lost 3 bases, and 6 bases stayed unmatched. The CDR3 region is CASSPNDRDTEAFF. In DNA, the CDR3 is TGTGCCAGCAGCCCGAACGACAGGGACACTGAAGCTTTCTTT.

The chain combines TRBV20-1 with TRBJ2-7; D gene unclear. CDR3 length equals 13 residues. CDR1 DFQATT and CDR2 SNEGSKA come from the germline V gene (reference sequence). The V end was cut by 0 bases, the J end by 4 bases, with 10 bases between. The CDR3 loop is CSARDPGLYEQYF. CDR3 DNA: TGCAGTGCTAGAGATCCCGGTTTGTACGAGCAGTACTTC.

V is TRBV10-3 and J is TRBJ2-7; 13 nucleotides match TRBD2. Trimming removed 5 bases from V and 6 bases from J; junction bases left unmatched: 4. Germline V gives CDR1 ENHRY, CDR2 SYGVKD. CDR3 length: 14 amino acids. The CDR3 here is CAISPGLAGTEQYF. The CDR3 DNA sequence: TGTGCCATCAGTCCGGGACTAGCGGGAACCGAGCAGTACTTC.

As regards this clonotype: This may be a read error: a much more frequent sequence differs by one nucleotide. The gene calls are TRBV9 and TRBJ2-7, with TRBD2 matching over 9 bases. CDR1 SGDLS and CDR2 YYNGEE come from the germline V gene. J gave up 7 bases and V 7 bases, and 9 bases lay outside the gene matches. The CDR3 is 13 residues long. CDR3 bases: TGTGCCAGCGCCCGGGCGGGAGGGGATGAGCAGTACTTC. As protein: CASARAGGDEQYF.

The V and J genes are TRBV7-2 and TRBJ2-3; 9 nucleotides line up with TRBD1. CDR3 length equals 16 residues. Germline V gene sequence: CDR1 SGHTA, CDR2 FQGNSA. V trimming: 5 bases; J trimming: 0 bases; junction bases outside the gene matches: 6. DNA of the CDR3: TGTGCCAGCAGCATAAACAGGGGGCTCAGCACAGATACGCAGTATTTT. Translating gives CASSINRGLSTDTQYF.

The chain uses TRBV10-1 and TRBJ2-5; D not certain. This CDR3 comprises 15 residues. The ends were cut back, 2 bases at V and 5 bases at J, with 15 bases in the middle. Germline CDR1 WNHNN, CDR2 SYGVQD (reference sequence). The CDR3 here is CASSEGAALKETQYF. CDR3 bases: TGCGCCAGCAGTGAGGGTGCCGCGCTGAAGGAGACCCAGTACTTC.